Below are 22 T cell receptor beta chains sequenced from a single sample in a study of cytomegalovirus exposure and HLA in healthy donors. 13 Jbeta primers and 60 Vbeta primers were used for the PCR. The repertoire was sequenced with immunoSEQ multiplex PCR; TCRdb's copy has only in-frame clones and lacks some. The table lists some 200,000 clones, approximately 80% of them singletons. The sample taken for sequencing was PBMCs. The origin of the receptors is a boy younger than 10 in good health and CMV-seronegative.

The rearrangement joins TRBV18 to TRBJ1-1; 8 bases match TRBD1. Per the germline V gene, CDR1 is KGHSH and CDR2 is LQKENI. The junction had 11 bases not matched to a gene; V was cut back by 7 bases and J by 4 bases. The CDR3 covers 15 residues. Here the CDR3 DNA reads TGTGCCAGCTACTCAACAGGGGGAATAATCACTGAAGCTTTCTTT. Protein product: CASYSTGGIITEAFF.

This clone was recorded once. The rearrangement joins TRBV5-4 to TRBJ2-2; TRBD2 agrees at 9 bases. Losses at the gene ends were 5 bases for V and 3 bases for J; bases not matched to a gene: 5. Germline V gene data show CDR1 as SGHNT and CDR2 as YYREEE (reference sequence). This CDR3 spans 15 amino acids. CDR3 protein: CASRAGTSHTGELFF. The CDR3 DNA reads TGTGCCAGCAGGGCCGGGACTAGCCACACCGGGGAGCTGTTTTTT.

V gene TRBV2 combines with J gene TRBJ1-2; 7 bases align to TRBD1. Per germline, CDR1 SNHLY and CDR2 FYNNEI. The CDR3 extends over 14 amino acids. J gave up 5 bases and V 9 bases, and 12 bases lay outside the gene matches. The CDR3 DNA follows: TGTGCCAGGCAGAGGGGGCAGGAGAGGTATGGCTACACCTTC. This encodes CARQRGQERYGYTF.

This chain links TRBV19 with TRBJ2-5; tentatively, D is TRBD2 (7 bases). Germline V gene sequence: CDR1 LNHDA, CDR2 SQIVND (reference sequence). The CDR3 runs 14 residues. Trimming took off 4 bases at V and 4 bases at J, with 13 bases between the two ends. The CDR3 loop is CASSSGGARETQYF. CDR3 nucleotide sequence: TGTGCCAGTAGTAGTGGGGGGGCCAGAGAGACCCAGTACTTC.

DNA of the CDR3: TGTGCCAGCAGCTCGACTAGCGGGAGTCCGACGAACTACGAGCAGTACTTC. It codes for CASSSTSGSPTNYEQYF. The chain recombines TRBV11-2 with TRBJ2-7, with 12 bases lining up with TRBD2. Trimming cost V 4 bases and J 3 bases; bases outside gene matches: 10. This CDR3 is built from 17 residues. Germline V gives CDR1 SGHAT, CDR2 FQNNGV.

The chain carries TRBV5-1 and TRBJ2-4; 10 bases align to TRBD2. Unmatched junction bases numbered 10, after V lost 4 bases and J lost 9 bases. This CDR3 has 15 amino acids. Germline assignment: CDR1 SGHRS and CDR2 YFSETQ. CDR3 loop: CASSGTASGSGIQYF. The CDR3 DNA sequence: TGCGCCAGCAGCGGGACGGCTAGCGGGAGTGGCATTCAGTACTTC. The full variable domain, in which reference TRBV5-1 and TRBJ2-4 provide the parts outside the CDR3, is KAGVTQTPRYLIKTRGQQVTLSCSPISGHRSVSWYQQTPGQGLQFLFEYFSETQRNKGNFPGRFSGRQFSNSRSEMNVSTLELGDSALYLCASSGTASGSGIQYFGAGTRLSVL.

This clone was counted a single time. DNA of the CDR3: TGTGCCAGCAGCTTGGTAGCGGCTCGCACAGATACGCAGTATTTT. Protein product: CASSLVAARTDTQYF. This chain connects TRBV11-2 to TRBJ2-3; the D gene is possibly TRBD2 (6 bases). The length of the CDR3 is 15 residues. Germline lookup yields CDR1 SGHAT and CDR2 FQNNGV. V was pared by 3 bases and J by 1 base, with 11 bases between.

This chain uses TRBV11-2 with TRBJ2-3; 11 bases fit TRBD2. V shed 3 bases, J shed 7 bases, and the junction held 6 bases outside the gene matches. CDR1 and CDR2 from the germline V gene are SGHAT and FQNNGV. The CDR3 is 15 residues long. CDR3 residues: CASSFSGGARYTQYF. The CDR3 DNA reads TGTGCCAGCAGCTTTAGCGGGGGGGCCAGGTATACGCAGTATTTT. The entire variable domain, with the rest obtained from reference TRBV11-2 and TRBJ2-3, is as follows: EAGVAQSPRYKIIEKRQSVAFWCNPISGHATLYWYQQILGQGPKLLIQFQNNGVVDDSQLPKDRFSAERLKGVDSTLKIQPAKLEDSAVYLCASSFSGGARYTQYFGPGTRLTVL.

This clone was counted once. The rearrangement uses TRBV4-1 and TRBJ2-2; weak D call: TRBD1 (6 bases). Germline CDR1 is MGHRA and CDR2 is YSYEKL. This CDR3 contains 14 residues. With 0 bases removed from V and 6 bases from J, the gap between germline ends came to 8 bases. CDR3 sequence (DNA): TGCGCCAGCAGCCAAGATCAGGGGTCCGGGGAGCTGTTTTTT. This sequence encodes CASSQDQGSGELFF.

In DNA, the CDR3 is TGTGCCAGCAGCCCCCGGATCTTACCTAGCGGCGAAAACAATGAGCAGTTCTTC. Protein: CASSPRILPSGENNEQFF. V usage is TRBV7-8 and J usage is TRBJ2-1; 7 nucleotides align to TRBD2. The CDR3 contains 18 residues. Germline CDR1 is SGHVS and CDR2 is FQNEAQ. V lost 5 bases to trimming and J lost 5 bases; unmatched junction nucleotides: 18.

The chain carries TRBV7-9 and TRBJ2-1; 14 nucleotides agree with TRBD2. The CDR3 spans 16 residues. The germline V gene encodes CDR1 SEHNR and CDR2 FQNEAQ (reference sequence). Trimming cost V 5 bases and J 4 bases; bases outside gene matches: 4. The CDR3 loop reads CASSGTSGRGYNEQFF. As DNA, the CDR3 is TGTGCCAGCAGCGGGACTAGCGGGAGAGGTTACAATGAGCAGTTCTTC.

The V and J genes are TRBV7-9 and TRBJ2-3; 8 nucleotides agree with TRBD2. CDR1 and CDR2 from the germline V gene are SEHNR and FQNEAQ (reference sequence). This CDR3 is built from 17 residues. V shed 5 bases and J 2 bases; nucleotides not matched to a gene: 12. CDR3 loop: CASSPPIAGSYTDTQYF. Written as DNA, the CDR3 is TGTGCCAGCAGCCCCCCGATAGCGGGAAGCTACACAGATACGCAGTATTTT. The full variable domain, rest sourced from reference TRBV7-9 and TRBJ2-3, is DTGVSQNPRHKITKRGQNVTFRCDPISEHNRLYWYRQTLGQGPEFLTYFQNEAQLEKSRLLSDRFSAERPKGSFSTLEIQRTEQGDSAMYLCASSPPIAGSYTDTQYFGPGTRLTVL.

This clone was observed a few times. Here the CDR3 DNA reads TGTGCCAGCAGTGAATCGTCCTATGGCTACACCTTC. Amino acids: CASSESSYGYTF. The chain links TRBV6-1 to TRBJ1-2, with D unclear. The CDR3 spans 12 residues. Germline V gene sequence: CDR1 MNHNS, CDR2 SASEGT. Trimming took off 2 bases at V and 4 bases at J, with 5 bases between the two ends.

This chain connects TRBV7-6 to TRBJ2-2, with TRBD1 matching over 9 bases. This CDR3 has 16 residues. Unmatched junction bases numbered 1, after V lost 1 base and J lost 1 base. The V gene's germline CDR1 is SGHVS and CDR2 FNYEAQ. The DNA for the CDR3 is TGTGCCAGCAGCTTAGTGGGACAGGGGAACACCGGGGAGCTGTTTTTT. This translates into CASSLVGQGNTGELFF.

The rearrangement joins TRBV23-1 to TRBJ2-7, with TRBD1 matching 8 bases. TRBV23-1 is an ORF, and what it does is uncertain. J gave up 0 bases and V 0 bases, and 7 bases lay outside the gene matches. This CDR3 is 17 amino acids long. The CDR3 sequence is CASSQSNRGISSYEQYF. As DNA, the CDR3 is TGCGCCAGCAGTCAATCAAACAGGGGGATTAGCTCCTACGAGCAGTACTTC.

CDR3 amino acids: CASNPVSGRITYNEQFF. The CDR3 DNA sequence: TGTGCCAGCAACCCCGTTAGCGGGAGGATTACCTACAATGAGCAGTTCTTC. The rearrangement uses TRBV6-4 and TRBJ2-1; 10 bases are shared with TRBD2. Germline V CDR1 and CDR2: MRHNA, SNTAGT. Trimming removed 7 bases from V and 2 bases from J; junction bases left unmatched: 11. This CDR3 has 17 residues.

This chain uses TRBV5-1 with TRBJ2-7; a weak D match, TRBD2 (6 bases). The CDR3 sequence is 13 residues long. V lost 4 bases and J 5 bases, leaving 13 bases between the germline ends. Germline loops: CDR1 SGHRS, CDR2 YFSETQ. The chain's CDR3 is CASSRDSYNEQYF. CDR3 sequence (DNA): TGCGCCAGCAGCCGGGACTCATACAACGAGCAGTACTTC.

This clone showed up just once. As DNA, the CDR3 is TGTGCCAGCAGCCAAGATGAGGGCGGTAGCGGGGGGCTCGAGCAGTACTTC. Its protein product is CASSQDEGGSGGLEQYF. The chain links TRBV14 to TRBJ2-7, with 10 positions matching TRBD2. The trim removed 0 bases at V and 6 bases at J, leaving 11 bases unmatched. This CDR3 contains 17 residues. Germline assignment: CDR1 SGHDN and CDR2 FVKESK.

The chain is built from TRBV10-3 and TRBJ1-6, with D unclear. This CDR3 spans 16 amino acids. Germline assignment: CDR1 ENHRY and CDR2 SYGVKD. V shed 4 bases and J shed 0 bases, with 10 bases lying between them. This CDR3 reads CAISVDGSSYNSPLHF. CDR3 nucleotide sequence: TGTGCCATCAGTGTGGATGGGAGCTCCTATAATTCACCCCTCCACTTT.

This clone was observed a single time. The chain couples TRBV19 to TRBJ2-2, with 9 positions matching TRBD1. From germline, CDR1 is LNHDA and CDR2 SQIVND (reference sequence). The CDR3 sequence is 16 residues long. V shed 5 bases, J shed 1 base, and the junction held 5 bases outside the gene matches. CDR3 DNA: TGTGCCAGTAGTGGGGACAGGGTGGAGAACACCGGGGAGCTGTTTTTT. This encodes CASSGDRVENTGELFF.

This clone was counted a single time. The chain joins TRBV5-1 to TRBJ2-5, with 8 nucleotides matching TRBD1. There are 19 residues in the CDR3. Germline CDR1 and CDR2: SGHRS and YFSETQ. The V and J ends lost 0 bases and 1 base, in that order; junction bases with no gene match: 14. The CDR3 DNA is TGCGCCAGCAGCTTGGCCCGGGCAGGGGGCAATTTGGGCCAAGAGACCCAGTACTTC. This translates into CASSLARAGGNLGQETQYF.

The chain recombines TRBV5-1 with TRBJ2-5; 8 bases fit TRBD1. The trim removed 5 bases at V and 11 bases at J, leaving 17 bases unmatched. The germline CDR1 and CDR2 sequences are SGHRS and YFSETQ. The CDR3 consists of 15 residues. Written as DNA, the CDR3 is TGCGCCAGCAGATGGGGCGGGGCAGGGGGCGAGGAGCAGTACTTC. As protein: CASRWGGAGGEEQYF.